Following are 32 T cell receptor beta chains from one sample sequenced in a study of cytomegalovirus exposure and HLA in healthy donors. PCR was performed using 60 Vbeta and 13 Jbeta primers. The repertoire was sequenced with immunoSEQ multiplex PCR; TCRdb's copy has only in-frame clones and lacks some. This sample carries approximately 67,000 clones, approximately 67% of them seen once, and the ten largest clones take 2% to 2.5%. What was sequenced was PBMCs. Receptors were obtained from a woman aged 25 to 39 in good health and CMV-seronegative.

This chain links TRBV5-1 with TRBJ1-4; TRBD1 agrees at 7 bases. Germline loops: CDR1 SGHRS, CDR2 YFSETQ. V was clipped by 4 bases and J by 4 bases; unmatched bases: 7. The CDR3 spans 15 residues. CDR3 protein: CASSRLGQVNEKLFF. As DNA, the CDR3 is TGCGCCAGCAGCCGATTAGGACAGGTTAATGAAAAACTGTTTTTT.

This sequence joins TRBV18 and TRBJ1-1; D remains ambiguous. V lost 6 bases to trimming and J lost 2 bases, with 13 bases between them. Germline assignment: CDR1 KGHSH and CDR2 LQKENI. There are 14 residues in the CDR3. Here the CDR3 reads CASSPPTDNTEAFF. The CDR3 DNA is TGTGCCAGCTCGCCGCCTACAGACAACACTGAAGCTTTCTTT.

The rearrangement joins TRBV7-8 to TRBJ2-2; 7 bases are a match to TRBD1. The CDR3 length is 15 residues. The V and J ends lost 3 bases and 5 bases, in that order; junction bases with no gene match: 6. Germline CDR1 SGHVS, CDR2 FQNEAQ. CDR3 loop: CASSFAGGETGELFF. In nucleotides, the CDR3 is TGTGCCAGCAGCTTCGCAGGGGGAGAGACCGGGGAGCTGTTTTTT.

The V gene is TRBV5-6, the J gene TRBJ1-1; D perhaps matches TRBD1 (5 bases). The CDR3 loop spans 14 amino acids. Germline assignment: CDR1 SGHDT and CDR2 YYEEEE. V gave up 4 bases and J gave up 0 bases, with 10 bases separating them. DNA for the CDR3: TGTGCCAGCAGCCTGACAGCAGTGAACACTGAAGCTTTCTTT. It specifies CASSLTAVNTEAFF.

Note on this clone: A read error may produce the germline difference seen at one junction end. The chain carries TRBV7-9 and TRBJ1-4; D is possibly TRBD1 (6 bases). Germline CDR1 SEHNR, CDR2 FQNEAQ (reference sequence). The CDR3 covers 15 residues. The CDR3 nucleotides are TGTTCCAGCAGCTTATACAGGGAGGGGGATGAAAAACTGTTTTTT. This codes for CSSSLYREGDEKLFF.

The chain recombines TRBV7-8 with TRBJ2-5, with 11 positions matching TRBD2. CDR1 and CDR2 (germline): SGHVS, FQNEAQ. This CDR3 spans 18 amino acids. Trimming took 5 bases from V and 0 from J; bases not matched to a gene: 11. CDR3 region: CASSPLGSGGAYQETQYF. CDR3 nucleotides: TGTGCCAGCAGCCCCCTAGGTAGCGGGGGGGCCTACCAAGAGACCCAGTACTTC.

This rearrangement joins TRBV7-2 to TRBJ2-5, with TRBD2 identical over 9 bases. From germline, CDR1 is SGHTA and CDR2 FQGNSA. This CDR3 is 15 amino acids long. J lost 0 bases, V lost 5 bases, and 4 bases had no gene match. CDR3 nucleotide sequence: TGTGCCAGCAGCCCGACTAGCGGCCACCAAGAGACCCAGTACTTC. This sequence encodes CASSPTSGHQETQYF.

The V and J genes are TRBV11-2 and TRBJ1-6; D is unclear. In germline, CDR1 is SGHAT, CDR2 FQNNGV. The CDR3 is made up of 11 amino acids. The V end lost 5 bases, the J end lost 7 bases, and 3 bases lay between the germline ends. Here the CDR3 reads CASSANSPLHF. The CDR3 nucleotides are TGTGCCAGCAGCGCGAATTCACCCCTCCACTTT.

The rearrangement joins TRBV27 to TRBJ2-2; D is unresolved. The CDR3 runs to 17 residues. Germline loops: CDR1 MNHEY, CDR2 SMNVEV (reference sequence). Trimming removed 3 bases from V and 0 bases from J, with 14 bases in between. CDR3 sequence reads: CASSFSYTFANTGELFF. CDR3 nucleotides: TGTGCCAGCAGTTTCTCTTACACGTTCGCGAACACCGGGGAGCTGTTTTTT.

V and J are TRBV2 and TRBJ2-7; 8 nucleotides line up with TRBD1. Germline CDR1 SNHLY, CDR2 FYNNEI. Unmatched junction bases numbered 6, after V lost 8 bases and J lost 3 bases. The CDR3 runs to 13 residues. The CDR3 sequence is CASGQGLNYEQYF. The CDR3 nucleotides are TGTGCCAGCGGACAGGGTCTTAACTACGAGCAGTACTTC. Looking up the rest from reference TRBV2 and TRBJ2-7 gives the full variable domain: EPEVTQTPSHQVTQMGQEVILRCVPISNHLYFYWYRQILGQKVEFLVSFYNNEISEKSEIFDDQFSVERPDGSNFTLKIRSTKLEDSAMYFCASGQGLNYEQYFGPGTRLTVT.

The V and J genes are TRBV27 and TRBJ2-7; 9 positions match TRBD1. V dropped 5 bases and J dropped 3; count of bases not matched to a gene: 8. The CDR3 is 15 residues long. Germline CDR1 and CDR2: MNHEY and SMNVEV (reference sequence). CDR3 loop: CASSLAGTGFYEQYF. CDR3 in DNA: TGTGCCAGCAGTCTTGCCGGGACAGGGTTCTACGAGCAGTACTTC.

Notes on this clone: At the DNA level, this CDR3 is encoded by other sequences in the same sample as well. J is TRBJ1-5 and V is TRBV18; a weak D match, TRBD1 (6 bases). Trimming stripped 6 bases from V and 7 bases from J, with 13 bases between. The CDR3 sequence is 13 residues long. The germline CDR1 and CDR2 sequences are KGHSH and LQKENI. This CDR3 is CASSENREQPQHF. Written as DNA, the CDR3 is TGTGCCAGCTCGGAGAACAGGGAGCAGCCCCAGCATTTT.

The rearrangement uses TRBV10-3 and TRBJ1-5; maybe TRBD1 (6 bases). The CDR3 runs to 14 residues. CDR1 ENHRY and CDR2 SYGVKD come from the germline V gene. Trimming shortened V by 6 bases and J by 3 bases, and 12 bases separated the two germline ends. CDR3 in amino acids: CAIRGQGSNQPQHF. CDR3 bases: TGTGCCATCAGAGGGCAGGGGTCCAATCAGCCCCAGCATTTT.

Within the sample, this clone is medium-sized. This rearrangement joins TRBV19 to TRBJ2-7; maybe TRBD2 (7 bases). The CDR3 runs to 15 residues. V lost 3 bases, J lost 5 bases, and 17 bases lay in between. Germline CDR1 LNHDA, CDR2 SQIVND (reference sequence). CDR3 DNA sequence: TGTGCCAGTAGTATTACCGGGGGGCGTTATGACGAGCAGTACTTC. Its protein is CASSITGGRYDEQYF.

The chain carries TRBV4-2 and TRBJ2-7; possible D gene TRBD1, 6 bases. The CDR3 covers 15 residues. V lost 1 base, J lost 0 bases, and 10 bases lay in between. Per the germline V gene, CDR1 is LGHNA and CDR2 is YNFKEQ. CDR3 nucleotides: TGTGCCAGCAGCCAAGGCGGACAGAGCTCCTACGAGCAGTACTTC. It translates to CASSQGGQSSYEQYF.

This chain connects TRBV7-8 to TRBJ1-1; D is unclear. Germline-derived CDR1 and CDR2 are SGHVS and FQNEAQ. This CDR3 has 13 residues. Trimming pared 5 bases from V and 1 base from J, leaving 8 bases between. The DNA of the CDR3 is TGTGCCAGCAGCGTACAGAGGAACACTGAAGCTTTCTTT. As protein: CASSVQRNTEAFF. Together with reference TRBV7-8 and TRBJ1-1, the CDR3 gives the full variable domain: GAGVSQSPRYKVAKRGQDVALRCDPISGHVSLFWYQQALGQGPEFLTYFQNEAQLDKSGLPSDRFFAERPEGSVSTLKIQRTQQEDSAVYLCASSVQRNTEAFFGQGTRLTVV.

This clone was detected only once. The chain couples TRBV10-3 to TRBJ2-3, with TRBD2 matching 7 bases. V gave up 6 bases and J gave up 2 bases; unmatched junction bases: 11. The CDR3 extends over 16 amino acids. CDR1 is ENHRY and CDR2 is SYGVKD in the germline V gene. The CDR3 loop reads CAIRALAGTNTDTQYF. The CDR3 bases are TGTGCCATCAGGGCCCTTGCGGGGACTAACACAGATACGCAGTATTTT.

The chain is built from TRBV6-5 and TRBJ1-6; D ambiguous. The CDR3 runs 14 residues. Germline values: CDR1 MNHEY, CDR2 SVGAGI. V was shortened by 7 bases and J by 6 bases, with 13 bases between the two germline ends. The CDR3 DNA sequence: TGTGCCAGCAAATCGGACCGGGGTAATTCACCCCTCCACTTT. As protein: CASKSDRGNSPLHF.

Only a few counts were recorded for this clone. V and J are TRBV14 and TRBJ1-3; 8 nucleotides align to TRBD1. The CDR3 extends over 14 amino acids. CDR1 and CDR2 from the germline V gene are SGHDN and FVKESK. The trim removed 4 bases at V and 4 bases at J, leaving 3 bases unmatched. The CDR3 spells CASSPWTGGNTIYF. In nucleotides, the CDR3 is TGTGCCAGCAGCCCCTGGACAGGGGGAAACACCATATATTTT. Supplemented by reference TRBV14 and TRBJ1-3, the full variable domain reads EAGVTQFPSHSVIEKGQTVTLRCDPISGHDNLYWYRRVMGKEIKFLLHFVKESKQDESGMPNNRFLAERTGGTYSTLKVQPAELEDSGVYFCASSPWTGGNTIYFGEGSWLTVV.

The chain has TRBV14 and TRBJ1-2, with 9 bases that match TRBD1. This CDR3 is built from 13 residues. Germline-derived CDR1 and CDR2 are SGHDN and FVKESK. Trimming took 5 bases from V and 7 from J; bases not matched to a gene: 5. Here the CDR3 reads CASSEQGAGGYTF. The CDR3 DNA sequence: TGTGCCAGCAGCGAACAGGGGGCGGGTGGCTACACCTTC. Full variable domain (remainder filled in from reference TRBV14 and TRBJ1-2): EAGVTQFPSHSVIEKGQTVTLRCDPISGHDNLYWYRRVMGKEIKFLLHFVKESKQDESGMPNNRFLAERTGGTYSTLKVQPAELEDSGVYFCASSEQGAGGYTFGSGTRLTVV.

The chain is built from TRBV6-1 and TRBJ1-6, with 10 bases aligning to TRBD1. CDR3 length equals 15 residues. CDR1 MNHNS and CDR2 SASEGT come from the germline V gene. V gave up 5 bases and J gave up 7 bases; unmatched junction bases: 5. CDR3 in amino acids: CASSRDRGRNSPLHF. Written as DNA, the CDR3 is TGTGCCAGCAGTAGAGACAGGGGGCGAAATTCACCCCTCCACTTT.

The rearrangement uses TRBV1 and TRBJ2-1; the DNA was not compared with TRBD2, the D call given in the table. TRBV1 is shown as a pseudogene. This CDR3 has 16 residues. As DNA, the CDR3 is TGCACCAGCAGCCAAGAGGCTAGCGGGGGTGGGAATGAGCAGTTCTTC. Translating it yields CTSSQEASGGGNEQFF.

This chain connects TRBV2 to TRBJ1-4; 9 bases agree with TRBD1. V shed 6 bases and J 7 bases; nucleotides not matched to a gene: 12. The CDR3 extends over 16 amino acids. Germline CDR1 reads SNHLY; CDR2 reads FYNNEI. CDR3 sequence (DNA): TGTGCCAGCAGCCCCAACAGGGGGCCGATGGGTGAAAAACTGTTTTTT. Its translation is CASSPNRGPMGEKLFF.

In its sample, this clone was seen a few times. V is TRBV28 and J is TRBJ1-1, with 8 bases matching TRBD1. The CDR3 extends over 13 amino acids. Germline V CDR1 and CDR2: MDHEN, SYDVKM. After removal of 5 bases from V and 6 bases from J, the junction contained 5 bases not matched to a gene. The DNA of the CDR3 is TGTGCCAGCAGTCAAGACAGGGGCTCTGAAGCTTTCTTT. Translating it yields CASSQDRGSEAFF.

The rearrangement links TRBV10-3 to TRBJ2-7, with 13 bases fitting TRBD2. The length of the CDR3 is 13 residues. J was trimmed by 5 bases and V by 6 bases; bases with no gene match: 1. Germline-derived CDR1 and CDR2 are ENHRY and SYGVKD. DNA for the CDR3: TGTGCCATCAGGGGACTAGCGGGGAACGAGCAGTACTTC. Protein sequence: CAIRGLAGNEQYF.

In its sample, this clone was seen a few times. The chain joins TRBV7-9 to TRBJ1-1; no firm D call. The germline V and J ends were trimmed by 3 bases and 4 bases, with 9 bases remaining between them. Germline loops: CDR1 SEHNR, CDR2 FQNEAQ (reference sequence). The CDR3 has 13 amino acids. CDR3 protein: CASSLAGATEAFF. CDR3 DNA: TGTGCCAGCAGCTTGGCGGGCGCCACTGAAGCTTTCTTT.

A few counts support this clone. The chain couples TRBV20-1 to TRBJ1-1, with D perhaps matching TRBD1 (5 bases). The CDR3 runs to 11 residues. The germline CDR1 and CDR2 sequences are DFQATT and SNEGSKA (reference sequence). V was cut by 3 bases and J by 6 bases, with 8 bases left in between. For the CDR3, the DNA is TGCAGTGCTAGTGCGGGACCTGAAGCTTTCTTT. As protein: CSASAGPEAFF.

The V gene is TRBV15, the J gene TRBJ1-2, with D tentatively TRBD1 (5 bases). Trimming took 4 bases from V and 5 from J, leaving 14 bases between them. Germline V gene data show CDR1 as LNHNV and CDR2 as YYDKDF (reference sequence). The CDR3 loop spans 14 amino acids. CDR3: CATSNAQGRYGYTF. The DNA for the CDR3 is TGTGCCACCAGCAACGCCCAGGGTCGGTATGGCTACACCTTC.

The chain uses TRBV6-5 and TRBJ2-7, with 10 positions matching TRBD2. Germline loops: CDR1 MNHEY, CDR2 SVGAGI. After removal of 7 bases from V and 4 bases from J, the junction contained 7 bases not matched to a gene. This CDR3 has 14 residues. CDR3: CASNQGTSVYEQYF. CDR3 sequence (DNA): TGTGCCAGCAATCAGGGGACTAGCGTTTACGAGCAGTACTTC.

As concerns this clone: Other nucleotide sequences in the sample specify the same CDR3. The chain is built from TRBV7-8 and TRBJ2-7; D gene ambiguous. There are 14 residues in the CDR3. Trimming pared 5 bases from V and 4 bases from J, leaving 15 bases between. Per germline, CDR1 SGHVS and CDR2 FQNEAQ. CDR3 in DNA: TGTGCCAGCAGCAAAGAACAGTCGGCATACGAGCAGTACTTC. Its translation is CASSKEQSAYEQYF. The full variable domain, completed using reference TRBV7-8 and TRBJ2-7, is GAGVSQSPRYKVAKRGQDVALRCDPISGHVSLFWYQQALGQGPEFLTYFQNEAQLDKSGLPSDRFFAERPEGSVSTLKIQRTQQEDSAVYLCASSKEQSAYEQYFGPGTRLTVT.

The chain links TRBV7-6 to TRBJ2-2; 9 nucleotides align to TRBD1. There are 15 residues in the CDR3. The germline gives CDR1 SGHVS, CDR2 FNYEAQ. The V gene end was trimmed by 4 bases and the J gene end by 4 bases; junction bases not matched to a gene: 4. CDR3 nucleotides: TGTGCCAGCAGCTCTACAGGGGGCATCACCGGGGAGCTGTTTTTT. Protein sequence: CASSSTGGITGELFF.

The chain recombines TRBV5-6 with TRBJ2-5; possibly TRBD1 for D (6 bases). The J call may be faulty, since TRBJ2-7 better matches the DNA end. This CDR3 is 13 amino acids long. The germline gives CDR1 SGHDT, CDR2 YYEEEE. For the CDR3, the DNA is TGTGCCAGCAGCTCGACAGGCCTCTACGAGCAGTACTTC. Its translation is CASSSTGLYEQYF.